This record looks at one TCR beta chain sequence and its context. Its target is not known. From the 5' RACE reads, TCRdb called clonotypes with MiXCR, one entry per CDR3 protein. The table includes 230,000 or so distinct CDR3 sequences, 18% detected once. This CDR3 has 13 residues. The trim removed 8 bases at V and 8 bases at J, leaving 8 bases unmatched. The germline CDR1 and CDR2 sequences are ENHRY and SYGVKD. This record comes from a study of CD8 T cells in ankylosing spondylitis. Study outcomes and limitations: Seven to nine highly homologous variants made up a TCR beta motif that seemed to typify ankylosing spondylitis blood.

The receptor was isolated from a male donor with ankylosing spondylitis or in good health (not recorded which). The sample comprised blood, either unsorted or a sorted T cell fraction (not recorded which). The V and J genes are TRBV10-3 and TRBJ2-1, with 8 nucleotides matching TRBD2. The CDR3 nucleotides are TGTGCCATCCAGGGGCAAGCGGGAGATGAGCAGTTCTTC. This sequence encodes CAIQGQAGDEQFF.